Reported below is one T cell receptor beta chain. The antigen it binds to is not known. No quality values exist for individual bases; no much larger clone is one base distant. Relative to germline, V is 9 bases shorter and J is 4 bases shorter, with 18 bases between their ends. CDR1 and CDR2 were assigned from the germline V gene as ENHRY and SYGVKD. From the cysteine through the phenylalanine, the CDR3 covers 14 amino acids. The only DNA kept is the CDR3, 42 bases in frame from the first base. Separate from the approximately 670-subject first cohort, the validation cohort of about 130 subjects was the group to which the donors belonged. The data were obtained in a study of cytomegalovirus exposure and HLA in healthy donors (dated by TCRdb to about 2017). Describing the broader study: According to a later analysis, one platform produced both the 110 or so validation repertoires and the 666 repertoires of the first cohort. The study combined high-throughput TCR immunosequencing, statistical association of individual TCRs with disease status, and machine learning to predict cytomegalovirus infection status. In addition to the first cohort of 650 to 800 subjects, a separate validation cohort of under 150 different subjects was used. The study was designed to test whether signatures of past pathogen exposure could be identified by cataloging public T cell receptors. The paper as a whole reports these results and caveats: Three of the identified cytomegalovirus-associated TCR beta chains were confirmed in vitro to be specific for cytomegalovirus antigens. A later analysis had no HLA typing for the validation cohort, so co-occurrence there was scored across all 120 repertoires. A later analysis found that TCRs clustered in the first cohort also tended to co-occur in the approximately 120 validation repertoires, with 94% of cluster scores above 0. While some public TCRs were present in many individuals, most TCR sequences turned up only very rarely across donors. A total of 164 TCR beta chains were listed by the study as associated with cytomegalovirus. Cytomegalovirus status was reported to be diagnosed by the classifier with high specificity and sensitivity in both the original and validation cohorts. The authors suggested that the approach could potentially be extended to other disease states and immunological phenotypes.

Library preparation used the immunoSEQ multiplex PCR assay. The authors' pipeline ran thus. A statistical classification framework was developed to diagnose cytomegalovirus status using the catalog of TCR beta chain sequences. TCRdb carries this immuneACCESS record with in-frame sequences only. Its versions omit some clonotypes, under half of them owing to an unresolved V gene in the studies checked, with the rest unexplained. The V and J calls and clone size are taken from that table; D and trimming were inferred from the DNA. For this sample there are 70,000 to 85,000 clones; roughly 92% appear just once. The biggest ten clones account for 1.5% to 2% of the sample.

The V and J genes are TRBV10-3 and TRBJ1-1, with TRBD1 tentatively as D gene (5 bases match). This receptor was taken from a woman between 18 and 29 years old in good health and CMV-seropositive. The sample was PBMCs. The sequenced DNA is TGTGCCATTATGTGGGGGGACGGAGGCACTGAAGCTTTCTTT. This yields the protein CAIMWGDGGTEAFF.